This T cell receptor beta chain was captured by sequencing in a study of blood T cell repertoires in COVID-19. Across the whole study: In each case, the material was cDNA or gDNA derived from T cells, B-cell-depleted T cells, or PBMCs.

The germline gives CDR1 SGHTA, CDR2 FQGNSA. This CDR3 region has 13 residues. Trimming took off 6 bases at V and 6 bases at J, with 15 bases between the two ends. Libraries were prepared by immunoSEQ multiplex PCR; TCRdb keeps only in-frame clonotypes and omits some of them. The sample has roughly 260,000 clones; around 86% are singletons. The sample consisted of peripheral blood. This TCR came from a man aged 40-50 years who had recovered from COVID-19. The V and J genes are TRBV7-2 and TRBJ2-7; D might be TRBD2 (6 bases). CDR3 sequence reads: CASSSGLIREQYF. In DNA form, the CDR3 reads TGTGCCAGCAGTTCGGGACTCATCCGCGAGCAGTACTTC. Filled out from reference TRBV7-2 and TRBJ2-7, the complete variable domain reads GAGVSQSPSNKVTEKGKDVELRCDPISGHTALYWYRQSLGQGLEFLIYFQGNSAPDKSGLPSDRFSAERTGGSVSTLTIQRTQQEDSAVYLCASSSGLIREQYFGPGTRLTVT.